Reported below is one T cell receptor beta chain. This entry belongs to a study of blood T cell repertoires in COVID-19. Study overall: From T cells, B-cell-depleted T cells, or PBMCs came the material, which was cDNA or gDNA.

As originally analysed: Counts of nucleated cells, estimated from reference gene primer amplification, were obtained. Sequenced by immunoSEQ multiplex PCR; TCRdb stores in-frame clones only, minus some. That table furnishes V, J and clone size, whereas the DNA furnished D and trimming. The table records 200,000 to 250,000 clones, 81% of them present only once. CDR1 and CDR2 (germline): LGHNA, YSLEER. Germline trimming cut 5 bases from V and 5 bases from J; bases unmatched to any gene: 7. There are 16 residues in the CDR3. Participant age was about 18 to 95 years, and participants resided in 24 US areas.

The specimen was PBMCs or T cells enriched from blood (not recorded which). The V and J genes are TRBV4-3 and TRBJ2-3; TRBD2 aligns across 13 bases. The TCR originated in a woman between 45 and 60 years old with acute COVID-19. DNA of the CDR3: TGCGCCAGCAGCTTCAGCGGGACTAGCGGGATAGATACGCAGTATTTT. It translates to CASSFSGTSGIDTQYF.